Shown below are 13 T cell receptor beta chains from a single sample sequenced in a study of vaccination effects on CD4 cells after COVID-19. Profiled with immunoSEQ multiplex PCR; TCRdb holds only in-frame clones, not every one. Found here are about 43,000 clones, roughly four fifths of them singletons; the top ten hold about 10%. Antigen-specific CD4+ T cells were expanded with viral peptide pools in the ViraFEST assay before sequencing. Subsequent to roughly 9 days of culture, CD4+ T cells were isolated. None of the vaccinated had previously contracted SARS-CoV-2, and their nucleocapsid antibodies tested negative. These receptors have no identified antigens. Sequenced material: CD4+ T cells from PBMCs cultured with SARS-CoV-2 spike peptides, taken before COVID-19 vaccination. The receptor set was obtained from a human donor who received a COVID-19 vaccine.

This clone appeared a single time. The chain carries TRBV7-2 and TRBJ2-5; D ambiguous. Germline CDR1 and CDR2: SGHTA and FQGNSA. The germline V and J ends were trimmed by 2 bases and 4 bases, with 8 bases remaining between them. The CDR3 totals 13 residues. This chain's CDR3 is CASSLNSRETQYF. CDR3 in DNA: TGTGCCAGCAGCTTAAACAGTAGAGAGACCCAGTACTTC.

J is TRBJ1-5 and V is TRBV7-9; D is possibly TRBD1 (5 bases). V lost 1 base and J 0 bases, leaving 7 bases between the germline ends. The CDR3 length is 15 residues. Looked up from germline, CDR1 is SEHNR and CDR2 is FQNEAQ (reference sequence). CDR3 sequence reads: CASSLGQTSNQPQHF. The CDR3 nucleotides read TGTGCCAGCAGCTTAGGACAGACTAGCAATCAGCCCCAGCATTTT.

This clone was seen a handful of times. This chain joins TRBV2 and TRBJ1-5; 9 nucleotides match TRBD1. The CDR3 has 13 residues. Looked up from germline, CDR1 is SNHLY and CDR2 is FYNNEI. V shed 6 bases, J shed 6 bases, and the junction held 3 bases outside the gene matches. The CDR3 DNA follows: TGTGCCAGCAGACAGGGGGCGAGTCAGCCCCAGCATTTT. This encodes CASRQGASQPQHF.

J is TRBJ1-5 and V is TRBV6-6; TRBD1 might be the D (6 bases). Germline assignment: CDR1 MNHNY and CDR2 SVGAGI (reference sequence). The CDR3 sequence is 15 residues long. Trimming took 2 bases from V and 4 from J, leaving 12 bases between them. CDR3 amino acids: CASSYAGDRNQPQHF. The CDR3 DNA is TGTGCCAGCAGTTACGCAGGGGACCGTAATCAGCCCCAGCATTTT.

DNA of the CDR3: TGTGCCACCAGTGATTTGCAATATTACGAGCGGGCAGACCGCTCCTACGAGCAGTACGTC. Translating gives CATSDLQYYERADRSYEQYV. This chain uses TRBV24-1 with TRBJ2-7, with a weak D call TRBD2 (6 bases). This CDR3 region has 20 residues. Germline loops: CDR1 KGHDR, CDR2 SFDVKD. V was pared by 0 bases and J by 0 bases, with 23 bases between.

V is TRBV5-6 and J is TRBJ1-5; TRBD1 matches at 8 bases. This CDR3 region has 15 residues. The J segment lost 5 bases and the V segment lost 2 bases, leaving 6 bases of the junction unmatched. From germline, CDR1 is SGHDT and CDR2 YYEEEE. CDR3 coding DNA: TGTGCCAGCAGCTTCGGGGACAGGCCTTATCAGCCCCAGCATTTT. Its translation: CASSFGDRPYQPQHF. Supplemented by reference TRBV5-6 and TRBJ1-5, the full variable domain reads DAGVTQSPTHLIKTRGQQVTLRCSPKSGHDTVSWYQQALGQGPQFIFQYYEEEERQRGNFPDRFSGHQFPNYSSELNVNALLLGDSALYLCASSFGDRPYQPQHFGDGTRLSIL.

The V gene is TRBV19, the J gene TRBJ1-5, with D possibly being TRBD1 (6 bases). The CDR3 extends over 13 amino acids. The V end was cut by 4 bases, the J end by 6 bases, with 10 bases between. Germline-derived CDR1 and CDR2 are LNHDA and SQIVND (reference sequence). CDR3 coding DNA: TGTGCCAGTAGTACCCAACAGGGTCAGCCCCAGCATTTT. This codes for CASSTQQGQPQHF.

The J gene is TRBJ1-6, the V gene TRBV6-5, with D hard to call. The CDR3 runs 12 residues. The ends were cut back, 5 bases at V and 10 bases at J, with 9 bases in the middle. Germline V CDR1 and CDR2: MNHEY, SVGAGI. CDR3 in amino acids: CASSRPQSPLHF. The DNA for the CDR3 is TGTGCCAGCAGTAGACCTCAATCACCCCTCCACTTT.

The rearrangement joins TRBV15 to TRBJ1-5; no firm D call. The CDR3 runs to 17 residues. V shed 0 bases and J shed 0 bases, with 12 bases lying between them. Germline CDR1 LNHNV, CDR2 YYDKDF (reference sequence). CDR3 amino acids: CATSRDSGLVSNQPQHF. The CDR3 DNA reads TGTGCCACCAGCAGAGATTCCGGCCTCGTTAGCAATCAGCCCCAGCATTTT.

CDR3 amino acids: CASSSAVELFF. CDR3 nucleotides: TGTGCCAGCAGCTCCGCAGTGGAGCTGTTTTTT. The V gene is TRBV7-2, the J gene TRBJ2-2; D is uncertain. With 4 bases removed from V and 10 bases from J, the gap between germline ends came to 7 bases. The CDR3 runs to 11 residues. Germline lookup yields CDR1 SGHTA and CDR2 FQGNSA.

The CDR3 loop is CASSQGNTGGEKLFF. In nucleotides, the CDR3 is TGTGCCAGCAGCCAAGGGAACACAGGCGGTGAAAAACTGTTTTTT. This chain uses TRBV4-2 with TRBJ1-4; possibly TRBD1 for D (5 bases). Germline-derived CDR1 and CDR2 are LGHNA and YNFKEQ. V lost 1 base, J lost 7 bases, and 13 bases lay in between. The CDR3 is made up of 15 amino acids.

The chain couples TRBV19 to TRBJ1-2, with D maybe TRBD1 (6 bases). Looked up from germline, CDR1 is LNHDA and CDR2 is SQIVND (reference sequence). Trimming left V 7 bases short and J 4 bases short, with 13 bases between. The CDR3 loop spans 13 amino acids. The CDR3 sequence is CASNTGTSYGYTF. CDR3 nucleotides: TGTGCCAGTAACACCGGGACAAGCTATGGCTACACCTTC.

V is TRBV3-1 (or the pseudogene TRBV3-2) and J is TRBJ2-3; TRBD2 might be the D (5 bases). Germline assignment: CDR1 LGHDT and CDR2 YNNKEL (reference sequence). V was cut by 6 bases and J by 7 bases, with 14 bases left in between. The CDR3 sequence is 13 residues long. CDR3 amino acids: CASRETTGYTQYF. The CDR3 DNA is TGTGCCAGCAGGGAGACGACGGGGTATACGCAGTATTTT.